This TCR beta chain was observed in a study of blood T cell repertoires in COVID-19. Overall study context: T cells, B-cell-depleted T cells, or PBMCs provided the cDNA or gDNA that served as material.

Authors' methods: Quantification of nucleated cells was approximated via reference gene primer amplification. Profiling relied on immunoSEQ multiplex PCR, and the TCRdb table lists in-frame clones only, not all of them. Clone size and V and J calls were adopted from that table, with D and trimming inferred from the DNA. The sample gives fewer than 350,000 clones, approximately 90% of which show up once; approximately 2.7% is in the top ten. CDR3 length: 17 amino acids. CDR1 is SGHTA, CDR2 FQGNSA, per germline. J gave up 6 bases and V 1 base, and 10 bases lay outside the gene matches. Participants' own reports of clinical history determined their cohort assignment. A COVID-19 case was met by exposed participants within 2 weeks before study entry.

Sequencing used PBMCs or T cells enriched from blood (not recorded which). The clonotype originates from a man aged 40-50 years who had been exposed to COVID-19. The chain links TRBV7-2 to TRBJ2-3; 10 bases line up with TRBD2. CDR3 DNA sequence: TGTGCCAGCAGCTTAGTATTAGCGGGAGGAGGACGCGATACGCAGTATTTT. This codes for CASSLVLAGGGRDTQYF.